The present entry profiles one T cell receptor (beta chain) with its context. Repertoires were generated with immunoSEQ multiplex PCR, while TCRdb's copy carries only in-frame clones and drops some. The repertoire holds about 62,000 clones, with 90% to 95% as singletons. The germline V and J ends were trimmed by 6 bases and 8 bases, with 10 bases remaining between them. This CDR3 region has 11 residues. Germline values: CDR1 SNHLY, CDR2 FYNNEI. The sample is drawn from a study of T cell changes during pregnancy in multiple sclerosis. The clonotype originates from a female donor with multiple sclerosis, enrolled in a pregnancy study. Sample: CD8+ T cells from peripheral blood mononuclear cells, taken in the second trimester of pregnancy. The rearrangement uses TRBV2 and TRBJ1-2; D gene ambiguous. CDR3 loop: CASRVLRGYTF. DNA of the CDR3: TGTGCCAGCAGGGTACTACGGGGCTACACCTTC.